The clone carrying this T cell receptor (beta chain) has only a few counts. The CDR3 extends over 16 amino acids. Germline lookup yields CDR1 MDHEN and CDR2 SYDVKM. V dropped 4 bases and J dropped 1; count of bases not matched to a gene: 8. This sample is part of a study of T-cell reconstitution after alpha-beta-depleted transplantation in children. Unique molecular identifiers were incorporated when the TCRbeta library was constructed. TCRdb processed the PCR reads anew with MiXCR; each CDR3 protein has one entry. Of 400,000 to 500,000 distinct CDR3 sequences in the sample, around 9.9% were seen once.

This chain joins TRBV28 and TRBJ2-7, with 9 bases matching TRBD2. The sample in question was PBMCs from the stem cell graft donor, obtained from the stem cell graft. The origin of this receptor is a human donor who donated a stem cell graft to a child with acute myeloid leukemia. DNA for the CDR3: TGTGCCAGCAGTTCCATGATTAGCGGGGGATCCTACGAGCAGTACTTC. It yields the protein CASSSMISGGSYEQYF.